A selection of T cell receptor beta chains follows, all from one sample in a study of cytomegalovirus exposure and HLA in healthy donors. TCRdb's copy holds only in-frame clones and misses some; the assay was immunoSEQ multiplex PCR. The sample records roughly 150,000 clones, roughly 80% being singletons. Sequenced input: PBMCs. The origin of the receptors is a man aged 25 to 45 in good health and CMV-seronegative. The CDR3 runs from the conserved cysteine through the conserved F or W. A D gene is named only where the DNA matches it firmly. Where a row states a size, it is once, few, many or the class of an expanded clone; other rows omit it.

DNA,CDR3,J,V,size,D
TGTGCCTGGAGTGAATACGCAGGGGACGGCTACACCTTC,CAWSEYAGDGYTF,TRBJ1-2,TRBV30,once,-
TGTGCCAGCAGCCCTAGCGGACGGCGCTCCGAGCAGTACTTC,CASSPSGRRSEQYF,TRBJ2-7,TRBV6-5,-,TRBD2
TGTGCCAGCAGTGAAGTGGCTAGCGGGACCACAGATACGCAGTATTTT,CASSEVASGTTDTQYF,TRBJ2-3,TRBV6-1,-,TRBD2
TGTGCCATCAGCCCAACCGGACACCCCTCCTACAATGAGCAGTTCTTC,CAISPTGHPSYNEQFF,TRBJ2-1,TRBV10-3,-,-
TGTGCCAGCAGCCAAGCAGGGGTTGGCTACGAGCAGTACTTC,CASSQAGVGYEQYF,TRBJ2-7,TRBV4-2,once,-
TGTGCCAGCAGCTTGGGGGGACAGGGATTTTACGAGCAGTACTTC,CASSLGGQGFYEQYF,TRBJ2-7,TRBV5-6,few,TRBD1
TGCGCCAGCAGCCGTGGGACTAGCGGGAGGTTGGATGAGCAGTTCTTC,CASSRGTSGRLDEQFF,TRBJ2-1,TRBV5-1,-,TRBD2
TGTGCCAGCAGCTCTAACACAGATACGCAGTATTTT,CASSSNTDTQYF,TRBJ2-3,TRBV7-6,-,-
TGTGCCAGCAAAGGACAGGGGTTGAACACTGAAGCTTTCTTT,CASKGQGLNTEAFF,TRBJ1-1,TRBV2,-,TRBD1
TGCGCCAGCAGCCCGTCCTCTGGAAACACCATATATTTT,CASSPSSGNTIYF,TRBJ1-3,TRBV5-1,-,-
TGTGCCAGCAGGGGAGACGACAGGGGGCGGTTTTGGGAGCAGTACTTC,CASRGDDRGRFWEQYF,TRBJ2-7,TRBV2,-,TRBD1
TGTGCCATCAGTGAGTCTGAGGAGGGGGCGGTCACTGAAGCTTTCTTT,CAISESEEGAVTEAFF,TRBJ1-1,TRBV10-3,-,TRBD1
TGTGCCAGCAGCTTCCTTTGGACAGGGAATCAGCCCCAGCATTTT,CASSFLWTGNQPQHF,TRBJ1-5,TRBV7-2,-,TRBD1
TGTGCCAGTAGTATGGGGGGACAGGGATCCTACGAGCAGTACTTC,CASSMGGQGSYEQYF,TRBJ2-7,TRBV19,-,TRBD1
TGCGCCAGCAGCAAAGACCGGGACAGGGGAAACACAGATACGCAGTATTTT,CASSKDRDRGNTDTQYF,TRBJ2-3,TRBV5-1,-,TRBD1
TGTGCCAGCAGCGTCTCCGGGACAGGGGTTAGGTACGAGCAGTACTTC,CASSVSGTGVRYEQYF,TRBJ2-7,TRBV9,-,TRBD1
TGTGCCAGCAGCTTAGGGACAGACAACCCTGGAAACACCATATATTTT,CASSLGTDNPGNTIYF,TRBJ1-3,TRBV7-6,once,-
TGTGCCAGCAGCTTAGGGGCAGATGATAGCAATCAGCCCCAGCATTTT,CASSLGADDSNQPQHF,TRBJ1-5,TRBV7-2,-,-
TGCGCCAGCAGCCAAGAGGGACAGGGTACGACACCCCTCCACTTT,CASSQEGQGTTPLHF,TRBJ1-6,TRBV4-3,-,TRBD1
TGTGCCTGGAGTTCCGGACAGGGTAATTCACCCCTCCACTTT,CAWSSGQGNSPLHF,TRBJ1-6,TRBV30,few,TRBD1
TGTGCCTGGAGGCGGCGGGACAGGGTAAATTCACCCCTCCACTTT,CAWRRRDRVNSPLHF,TRBJ1-6,TRBV30,-,TRBD1
TGTGCCAGCAGTGAATTTCAGGGGCCGTCTGGGAACACCATATATTTT,CASSEFQGPSGNTIYF,TRBJ1-3,TRBV25-1,-,-
TGTGCCAGCAGTTACACGACTAGCGGGGCTGGGGAGCAGTACTTC,CASSYTTSGAGEQYF,TRBJ2-7,TRBV2,-,TRBD2
TGTGCCAGCAGCCTTCTTAGCGGGTTCGTAGGAGATACGCAGTATTTT,CASSLLSGFVGDTQYF,TRBJ2-3,TRBV5-6,few,TRBD2
TGTGCCATCAGTTCGCCAGGGACACACGCTGATGGCTACACCTTC,CAISSPGTHADGYTF,TRBJ1-2,TRBV10-3,-,-
TGTGCCAGTAGTATTGAGGGAGGCTCTGGAAACACCATATATTTT,CASSIEGGSGNTIYF,TRBJ1-3,TRBV19,-,-
TGTGCCAGCAGCTTAGGCTCGGGTGTGGCGGGGGAGACCCAGTACTTC,CASSLGSGVAGETQYF,TRBJ2-5,TRBV13,-,-
TGTGCCAGCAGCTTAAAGGGGGGGTACGACTATGGCTACACCTTC,CASSLKGGYDYGYTF,TRBJ1-2,TRBV7-9,-,-
TGTGCCAGCTCCCGGACAGGGGACGATGGCTACACCTTC,CASSRTGDDGYTF,TRBJ1-2,TRBV18,-,TRBD1
TGTGCCAGTAGTATGGACAGGGGCTATCAGCCCCAGCATTTT,CASSMDRGYQPQHF,TRBJ1-5,TRBV19,-,TRBD1
TGTGCCAGCAGCTTAGGCCGGTCTAGCGGGAGTCCTTACGAGCAGTACTTC,CASSLGRSSGSPYEQYF,TRBJ2-7,TRBV13,-,TRBD2
TGTGCCAGCAGTTTCATCCAGGGGATCGGCAATGAGCAGTTCTTC,CASSFIQGIGNEQFF,TRBJ2-1,TRBV28,few,-
TGTGCCTGGAGTGGGTCGGGACAGGGGACTAGCGGGTTTACCTACGAGCAGTACTTC,CAWSGSGQGTSGFTYEQYF,TRBJ2-7,TRBV30,-,TRBD2
TGTGCCAGCAGTTCATATGAGGACACCGGGGAGCTGTTTTTT,CASSSYEDTGELFF,TRBJ2-2,TRBV27,few,-
TGCGCCAGCAGCCAGGCCGGACAGCCAGGCACAGATACGCAGTATTTT,CASSQAGQPGTDTQYF,TRBJ2-3,TRBV4-3,-,-
TGTGCCAGCAGCTCGCCCCTGCTAAGCCAGTTCTTC,CASSSPLLSQFF,TRBJ2-1,TRBV7-2,-,-
TGTGCCAGCAGCTTTGGAGGGGATGGGGCCAACGTCCTGACTTTC,CASSFGGDGANVLTF,TRBJ2-6,TRBV7-9,-,-
TGCGCCAGCAGCTGGGCAGTCTCCTACGAGCAGTACTTC,CASSWAVSYEQYF,TRBJ2-7,TRBV5-1,few,-
TGCGCCAGCAGCCAACCTCGGGGGGGGTTACAAGAGACCCAGTACTTC,CASSQPRGGLQETQYF,TRBJ2-5,TRBV4-1,-,TRBD2
TGTGCCAGTAGGCCCGGTGCCGTAACCTACGAGCAGTACTTC,CASRPGAVTYEQYF,TRBJ2-7,TRBV19,-,-
TGTGCCAGTAGTAACCCACGGCGGGGGCTGGACTATGGCTACACCTTC,CASSNPRRGLDYGYTF,TRBJ1-2,TRBV19,-,-
TGTGCCAGCAGTTTAAGGACAGGGACCTACGAGCAGTACTTC,CASSLRTGTYEQYF,TRBJ2-7,TRBV27,-,TRBD1
TGTGCCAGCAGCTTAACAGGGAGCTCCTACGAGCAGTACTTC,CASSLTGSSYEQYF,TRBJ2-7,TRBV7-8,few,-
TGTGCCAGCCCAGAGGGATTAACCTACAATGAGCAGTTCTTC,CASPEGLTYNEQFF,TRBJ2-1,TRBV7-9,few,-
TGTGCCAGCAGTTACACGGGACAGGGAAAGGTTGAGACCCAGTACTTC,CASSYTGQGKVETQYF,TRBJ2-5,TRBV6-6,-,TRBD1
TGTGCCAGCAGTTCAGGGACAGGGGGCTCCTACGAGCAGTACTTC,CASSSGTGGSYEQYF,TRBJ2-7,TRBV28,-,TRBD1
TGCGCCAGCAGCGTAGACAGGGCGACTAATGAAAAACTGTTTTTT,CASSVDRATNEKLFF,TRBJ1-4,TRBV5-1,-,TRBD1
TGTGCCAGTAGTAGAACTCCGGGAACCCCTAACTATGGCTACACCTTC,CASSRTPGTPNYGYTF,TRBJ1-2,TRBV19,few,-
TGCAGTGCTAGTCTCAGGGGAAGCTACACCTTC,CSASLRGSYTF,TRBJ1-2,TRBV20-1,-,-
TGTGCCAGCAGCCAAGTCGGGGGGCGGGAGGCTGAAGCTTTCTTT,CASSQVGGREAEAFF,TRBJ1-1,TRBV4-2,-,-
TGTGCCAGCAGCCGGACTGAGAGCTCTGGGGCCAACGTCCTGACTTTC,CASSRTESSGANVLTF,TRBJ2-6,TRBV4-2,-,-